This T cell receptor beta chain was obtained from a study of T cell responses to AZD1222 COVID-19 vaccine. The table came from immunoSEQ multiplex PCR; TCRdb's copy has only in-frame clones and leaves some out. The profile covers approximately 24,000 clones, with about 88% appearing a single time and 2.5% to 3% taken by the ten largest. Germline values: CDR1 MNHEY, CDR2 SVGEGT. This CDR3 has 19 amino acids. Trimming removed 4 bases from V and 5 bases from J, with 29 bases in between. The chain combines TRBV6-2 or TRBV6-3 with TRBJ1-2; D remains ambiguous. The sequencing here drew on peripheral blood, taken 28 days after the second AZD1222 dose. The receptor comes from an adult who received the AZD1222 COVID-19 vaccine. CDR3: CASSFLMFRARSFLYGYTF. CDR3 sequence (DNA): TGTGCCAGCAGTTTCCTAATGTTTAGAGCACGCTCGTTCCTTTATGGCTACACCTTC.